Reported below is one TCR beta chain. This entry comes from a study of blood T cell repertoires in COVID-19. At the level of the study: Both acute and convalescent COVID-19 samples were obtained from the United States, Italy and Spain.

Authors' analysis steps: Estimates of nucleated cell counts were drawn from the amplification of reference gene primers. Sequencing was performed with immunoSEQ multiplex PCR; in TCRdb, only in-frame clones are kept and a portion is missing. The DNA was the basis for D and trimming; V, J and clone size are from that table. This table holds under 95,000 clones, roughly 90% found once. CDR3 size: 12 residues. Germline assignment: CDR1 LNHDA and CDR2 SQIVND (reference sequence). Trimming pared 5 bases from V and 6 bases from J, leaving 11 bases between. Specimen: peripheral blood. The TCR was taken from a woman of 80 years or more with acute or convalescent COVID-19. The chain links TRBV19 to TRBJ2-7; the D gene is possibly TRBD2 (5 bases). Here the CDR3 reads CASSERLGEQYF. For the CDR3, the DNA is TGTGCCAGTAGTGAGCGGCTTGGCGAGCAGTACTTC.